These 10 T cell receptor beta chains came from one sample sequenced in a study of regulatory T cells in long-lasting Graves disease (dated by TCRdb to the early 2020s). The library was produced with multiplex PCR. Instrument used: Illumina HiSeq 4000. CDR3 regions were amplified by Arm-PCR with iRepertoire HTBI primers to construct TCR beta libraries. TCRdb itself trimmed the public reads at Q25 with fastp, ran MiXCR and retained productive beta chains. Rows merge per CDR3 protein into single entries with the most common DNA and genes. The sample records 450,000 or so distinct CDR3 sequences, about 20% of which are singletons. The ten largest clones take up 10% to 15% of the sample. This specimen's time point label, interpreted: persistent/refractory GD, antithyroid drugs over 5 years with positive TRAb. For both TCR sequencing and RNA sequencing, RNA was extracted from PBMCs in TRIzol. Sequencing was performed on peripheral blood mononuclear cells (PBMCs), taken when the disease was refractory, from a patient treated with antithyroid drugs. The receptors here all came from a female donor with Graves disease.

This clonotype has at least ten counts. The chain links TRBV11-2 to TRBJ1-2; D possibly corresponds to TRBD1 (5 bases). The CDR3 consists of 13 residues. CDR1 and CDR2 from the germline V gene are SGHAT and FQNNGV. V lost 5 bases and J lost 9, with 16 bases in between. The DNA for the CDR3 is TGTGCCAGCAGCCTTGGGACGGCCAAGAGCTACACCTTC. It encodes CASSLGTAKSYTF.

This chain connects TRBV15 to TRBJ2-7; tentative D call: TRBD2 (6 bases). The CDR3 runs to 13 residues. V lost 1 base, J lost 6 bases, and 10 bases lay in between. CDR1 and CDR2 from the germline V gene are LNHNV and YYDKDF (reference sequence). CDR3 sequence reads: CATSRAGAFEQYF. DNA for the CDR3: TGTGCCACCAGCAGAGCGGGAGCGTTCGAGCAGTACTTC.

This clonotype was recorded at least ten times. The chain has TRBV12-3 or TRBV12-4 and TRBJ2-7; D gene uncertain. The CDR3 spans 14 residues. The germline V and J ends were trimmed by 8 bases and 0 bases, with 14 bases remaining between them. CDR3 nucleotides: TGTGCCAGCGCTTTTAGAGCCCACTCCTACGAGCAGTACTTC. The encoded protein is CASAFRAHSYEQYF.

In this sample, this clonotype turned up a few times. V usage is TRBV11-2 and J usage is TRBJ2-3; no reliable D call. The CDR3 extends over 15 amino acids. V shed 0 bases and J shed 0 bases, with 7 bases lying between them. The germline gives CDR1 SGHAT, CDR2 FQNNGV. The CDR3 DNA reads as TGTGCCAGCAGCTTAGAGGGCTCTAGCACAGATACGCAGTATTTT. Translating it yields CASSLEGSSTDTQYF. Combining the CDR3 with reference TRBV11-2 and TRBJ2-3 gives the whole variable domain EAGVAQSPRYKIIEKRQSVAFWCNPISGHATLYWYQQILGQGPKLLIQFQNNGVVDDSQLPKDRFSAERLKGVDSTLKIQPAKLEDSAVYLCASSLEGSSTDTQYFGPGTRLTVL.

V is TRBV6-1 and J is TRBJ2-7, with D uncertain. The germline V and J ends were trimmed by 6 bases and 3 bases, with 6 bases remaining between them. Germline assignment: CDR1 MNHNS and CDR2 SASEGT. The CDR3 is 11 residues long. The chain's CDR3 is CASRNIYEQYF. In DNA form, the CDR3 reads TGTGCCAGCAGGAACATCTACGAGCAGTACTTC.

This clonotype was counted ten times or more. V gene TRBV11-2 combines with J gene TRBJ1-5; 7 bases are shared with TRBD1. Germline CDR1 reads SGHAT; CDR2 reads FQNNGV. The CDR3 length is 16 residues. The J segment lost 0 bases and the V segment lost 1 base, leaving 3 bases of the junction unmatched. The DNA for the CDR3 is TGTGCCAGCAGCTTAGTTACAGGGGTTAGCAATCAGCCCCAGCATTTT. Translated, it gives CASSLVTGVSNQPQHF.

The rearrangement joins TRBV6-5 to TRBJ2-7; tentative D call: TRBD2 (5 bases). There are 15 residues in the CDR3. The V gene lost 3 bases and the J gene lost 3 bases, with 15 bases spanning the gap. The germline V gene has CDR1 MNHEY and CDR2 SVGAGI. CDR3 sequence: CASSYYGPAGYEQYF. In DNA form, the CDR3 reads TGTGCCAGCAGTTATTACGGGCCTGCGGGCTACGAGCAGTACTTC.

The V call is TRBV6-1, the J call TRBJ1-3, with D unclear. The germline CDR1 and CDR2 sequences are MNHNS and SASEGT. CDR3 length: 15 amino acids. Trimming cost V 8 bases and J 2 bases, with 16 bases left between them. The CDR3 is CASRPGSEAGNTIYF. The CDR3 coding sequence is TGTGCCAGCCGCCCGGGGTCGGAGGCTGGAAACACCATATATTTT.

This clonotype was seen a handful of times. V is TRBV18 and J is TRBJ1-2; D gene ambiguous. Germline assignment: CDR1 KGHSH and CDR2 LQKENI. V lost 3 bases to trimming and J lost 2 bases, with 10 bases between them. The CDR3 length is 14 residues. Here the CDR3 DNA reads TGTGCCAGCTCACCCCTAGCACAGAACTATGGCTACACCTTC. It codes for CASSPLAQNYGYTF.

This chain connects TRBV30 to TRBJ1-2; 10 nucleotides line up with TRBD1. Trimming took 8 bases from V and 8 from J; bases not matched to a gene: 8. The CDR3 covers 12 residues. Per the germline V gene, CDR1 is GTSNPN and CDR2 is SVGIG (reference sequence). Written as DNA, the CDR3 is TGTGCCCAATCCGGGACAGGGGTAGGCTACACCTTC. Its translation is CAQSGTGVGYTF. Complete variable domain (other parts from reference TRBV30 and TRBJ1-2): SQTIHQWPATLVQPVGSPLSLECTVEGTSNPNLYWYRQAAGRGLQLLFYSVGIGQISSEVPQNLSASRPQDRQFILSSKKLLLSDSGFYLCAQSGTGVGYTFGSGTRLTVV.